These 2 T cell receptor beta chains share one sample of origin, sequenced in a study of OX40 agonist ivuxolimab in advanced cancers. Using immunoSEQ multiplex PCR, the repertoire was profiled, and TCRdb retains in-frame clones only, with some absent. This table holds 96,000 or so clones, about 80% found once. The input for sequencing was CD4+ or CD8+ T cells sorted from blood, taken in a trial of the OX40 agonist ivuxolimab. These receptors came from an adult with an advanced solid tumor such as melanoma, head and neck, liver or kidney cancer.

This rearrangement joins TRBV5-1 to TRBJ1-6; TRBD1 is a possible D gene (6 bases). V gave up 3 bases and J gave up 12 bases, with 10 bases separating them. The CDR3 has 12 residues. The germline V gene has CDR1 SGHRS and CDR2 YFSETQ. Written as DNA, the CDR3 is TGCGCCAGCAGCTCGGGACAAGGACCCCTCCACTTT. Residues: CASSSGQGPLHF.

This chain joins TRBV9 and TRBJ2-2; D assignment may be TRBD1 or TRBD2 (5 bases each). The CDR3 is 16 amino acids. The V and J ends lost 3 bases and 8 bases respectively, with 20 bases between them. Germline assignment: CDR1 SGDLS and CDR2 YYNGEE. The CDR3 coding sequence is TGTGCCAGCAGCGCAGGAGGACATAACCTCGCGGGGGAGCTGTTTTTT. Its protein is CASSAGGHNLAGELFF.